The 26 T cell receptor beta chains below were found in one sample sequenced in a study of T cell changes during pregnancy in multiple sclerosis. Profiled with immunoSEQ multiplex PCR; TCRdb holds only in-frame clones, not every one. This table holds 70,000 to 100,000 clones, approximately 92% found once. This material consisted of peripheral blood, taken in the first trimester of pregnancy. All receptors derive from a female donor with multiple sclerosis, enrolled in a pregnancy study.

The chain recombines TRBV21-1 with TRBJ1-4; the table's D call of TRBD1 was not tested on the DNA. TRBV21-1 is a documented pseudogene. The CDR3 is 15 residues long. The CDR3 nucleotides are TGTGCCAGCAGCCTCCCCGGGACAGGATATGAAAAACTGTTTTTT. Translated, it gives CASSLPGTGYEKLFF.

CDR3 region: CASSLDNRVGETQYF. Written as DNA, the CDR3 is TGCGCCAGCAGCCTCGATAACAGGGTGGGAGAGACCCAGTACTTC. The V gene is TRBV4-3, the J gene TRBJ2-5; D is possibly TRBD1 (6 bases). The CDR3 loop spans 15 amino acids. V gave up 4 bases and J gave up 4 bases, with 16 bases separating them. Per germline, CDR1 LGHNA and CDR2 YSLEER.

The chain employs TRBV19 and TRBJ2-5; D perhaps matches TRBD2 (5 bases). CDR1 is LNHDA, CDR2 SQIVND, per germline (reference sequence). V was pared by 8 bases and J by 2 bases, with 15 bases between. The CDR3 is made up of 14 amino acids. DNA for the CDR3: TGTGCCAGTCAGCGAGGGCGCGGGCAAGAGACCCAGTACTTC. Protein: CASQRGRGQETQYF.

The chain combines TRBV5-1 with TRBJ1-4; a possible D gene is TRBD1 (5 bases). The CDR3 is 14 residues long. Germline CDR1 SGHRS, CDR2 YFSETQ. Between the trimmed V and J ends, which lost 5 bases and 5 bases, there was a span of 13 bases. The CDR3 DNA reads TGCGCCAGCAGAGGGGCCCCTGGGAATGAAAAACTGTTTTTT. It codes for CASRGAPGNEKLFF.

CDR3 sequence (DNA): TGTGCCAGCAGTGGCGAACTCTCTGGGGCCAACGTCCTGACTTTC. It is translated as CASSGELSGANVLTF. This chain links TRBV25-1 with TRBJ2-6; D gene ambiguous. V was cut by 4 bases and J by 0 bases, with 7 bases left in between. CDR3 length: 15 amino acids. CDR1 is MGHDK, CDR2 SYGVNS, per germline.

J is TRBJ2-1 and V is TRBV9, with a possible D match to TRBD1 (6 bases). CDR3 length: 17 amino acids. Between the trimmed V and J ends, which lost 4 bases and 0 bases, there was a span of 17 bases. Germline lookup yields CDR1 SGDLS and CDR2 YYNGEE. This chain's CDR3 is CASSPQYRVSSYNEQFF. The CDR3 nucleotides read TGTGCCAGCAGCCCACAGTACAGGGTCAGCTCCTACAATGAGCAGTTCTTC.

The rearrangement uses TRBV6-5 and TRBJ1-1; D not certain. V dropped 0 bases and J dropped 3 bases, with 5 bases sitting between them. The germline V gene has CDR1 MNHEY and CDR2 SVGAGI. This CDR3 region has 13 residues. The CDR3 coding sequence is TGTGCCAGCAGTTACTCGCCGGACACTGAAGCTTTCTTT. Translated: CASSYSPDTEAFF.

The J gene is TRBJ2-1, the V gene TRBV6-5; 10 positions match TRBD2. The germline V gene has CDR1 MNHEY and CDR2 SVGAGI. With 6 bases clipped from V and 12 bases from J, the junction kept 11 bases outside the gene matches. The CDR3 runs 14 residues. The CDR3 region is CASSPPSGRVGQFF. Written as DNA, the CDR3 is TGTGCCAGCAGCCCACCGAGCGGGAGGGTGGGGCAGTTCTTC.

CDR3 region: CAWSDHLTGAGEKLFF. The CDR3 nucleotides are TGTGCCTGGAGTGACCACCTCACAGGGGCGGGGGAAAAACTGTTTTTT. This chain uses TRBV30 with TRBJ1-4; 7 nucleotides line up with TRBD1. The ends lost 1 base at V and 8 bases at J; junction bases unmatched: 13. The CDR3 spans 16 residues. The germline V gene has CDR1 GTSNPN and CDR2 SVGIG (reference sequence).

J is TRBJ1-3 and V is TRBV19; D is unresolved. The CDR3 extends over 14 amino acids. The ends were cut back, 4 bases at V and 0 bases at J, with 7 bases in the middle. CDR1 is LNHDA, CDR2 SQIVND, per germline (reference sequence). This CDR3 reads CASSTPGSGNTIYF. CDR3 DNA: TGTGCCAGTAGTACCCCCGGCTCTGGAAACACCATATATTTT.

V and J are TRBV7-9 and TRBJ1-2; D uncertain. The CDR3 loop spans 13 amino acids. V lost 5 bases, J lost 5 bases, and 12 bases lay in between. Per the germline V gene, CDR1 is SEHNR and CDR2 is FQNEAQ (reference sequence). This CDR3 is CASSPTSTYGYTF. Written as DNA, the CDR3 is TGTGCCAGCAGCCCCACCAGTACGTATGGCTACACCTTC.

This clone was picked up one time. The rearrangement joins TRBV9 to TRBJ1-2; D is unresolved. CDR3 length: 13 residues. Deletions cut 0 bases from V and 1 base from J, with 4 bases between. The V gene's germline CDR1 is SGDLS and CDR2 YYNGEE. For the CDR3, the DNA is TGTGCCAGCAGCGTAGATCATAACTATGGCTACACCTTC. It encodes CASSVDHNYGYTF.

The DNA of the CDR3 is TGCGCCAGCAGCTTGTGGGCGCAGGCCCCCGACACTGAAGCTTTCTTT. Its translation: CASSLWAQAPDTEAFF. The chain uses TRBV5-1 and TRBJ1-1; D not resolved. The CDR3 consists of 16 residues. Germline V gene data show CDR1 as SGHRS and CDR2 as YFSETQ. Between the trimmed V and J ends, which lost 1 base and 3 bases, there was a span of 16 bases. The full variable domain, completed using reference TRBV5-1 and TRBJ1-1, is KAGVTQTPRYLIKTRGQQVTLSCSPISGHRSVSWYQQTPGQGLQFLFEYFSETQRNKGNFPGRFSGRQFSNSRSEMNVSTLELGDSALYLCASSLWAQAPDTEAFFGQGTRLTVV.

CDR3 residues: CASSPGTDSNQPQHF. CDR3 DNA: TGTGCCAGCAGCCCGGGGACAGATAGCAATCAGCCCCAGCATTTT. The rearrangement uses TRBV5-4 and TRBJ1-5; 7 positions match TRBD1. The CDR3 runs to 15 residues. The germline V gene encodes CDR1 SGHNT and CDR2 YYREEE (reference sequence). With V trimmed by 4 bases and J by 0 bases, 4 bases remained unmatched.

The V and J genes are TRBV4-1 and TRBJ2-1, with TRBD2 identical over 10 bases. With 1 base clipped from V and 4 bases from J, the junction kept 13 bases outside the gene matches. CDR1 is MGHRA, CDR2 YSYEKL, per germline. The CDR3 has 19 amino acids. The CDR3 sequence: CASSQVLAGGQTLYNEQFF. CDR3 nucleotide sequence: TGCGCCAGCAGCCAAGTTTTAGCGGGGGGCCAAACTCTTTACAATGAGCAGTTCTTC.

This rearrangement joins TRBV7-3 to TRBJ1-6, with D uncertain. Germline values: CDR1 SGHTA, CDR2 FQGTGA. V was cut by 5 bases and J by 5 bases, with 13 bases left in between. This CDR3 is built from 15 residues. The DNA of the CDR3 is TGTGCCAGCAGCCAACGCTCCGGGGATAATTCACCCCTCCACTTT. Encoded protein: CASSQRSGDNSPLHF.

The chain carries TRBV28 and TRBJ1-1; the D gene is possibly TRBD1 (5 bases). This CDR3 is built from 12 residues. The V gene's germline CDR1 is MDHEN and CDR2 SYDVKM. Trimming shortened V by 11 bases and J by 6 bases, and 16 bases separated the two germline ends. This CDR3 reads CACRVAGAEAFF. The CDR3 DNA follows: TGTGCCTGCCGTGTGGCGGGGGCTGAAGCTTTCTTT.

The chain couples TRBV5-1 to TRBJ2-3; 10 bases align to TRBD1. Per the germline V gene, CDR1 is SGHRS and CDR2 is YFSETQ. CDR3 size: 16 residues. V lost 0 bases and J lost 4; bases outside the gene matches: 5. Here the CDR3 reads CASSLDGTGAPDTQYF. The CDR3 nucleotides read TGCGCCAGCAGCTTGGACGGGACAGGGGCCCCAGATACGCAGTATTTT.

This clone was found once. The CDR3 coding sequence is TGTGCCAGTAGTATAGATCTACGATGGTCCTACAATGAGCAGTTCTTC. Translating gives CASSIDLRWSYNEQFF. J is TRBJ2-1 and V is TRBV19; D is unclear. The CDR3 totals 16 residues. Germline V gene data show CDR1 as LNHDA and CDR2 as SQIVND (reference sequence). Trimming left V 0 bases short and J 1 base short, with 10 bases between.

This rearrangement joins TRBV6-1 to TRBJ1-2; 7 bases match TRBD1. J lost 0 bases, V lost 4 bases, and 5 bases had no gene match. Germline V gene lookup returns CDR1 MNHNS and CDR2 SASEGT. The CDR3 covers 15 residues. The CDR3, as DNA: TGTGCCAGCAGTGCTGAGGGGACAGCTAACTATGGCTACACCTTC. Translated: CASSAEGTANYGYTF.

This chain connects TRBV6-1 to TRBJ2-1, with 10 nucleotides matching TRBD1. This CDR3 is built from 14 residues. From germline, CDR1 is MNHNS and CDR2 SASEGT. The V gene end was trimmed by 7 bases and the J gene end by 8 bases; junction bases not matched to a gene: 8. CDR3 amino acids: CASTPGQGSHEQFF. The CDR3 DNA is TGTGCCAGCACCCCGGGACAGGGGAGTCATGAGCAGTTCTTC.

The genes are TRBV11-2 and TRBJ2-5; TRBD1 is a possible D gene (5 bases). The germline gives CDR1 SGHAT, CDR2 FQNNGV. This CDR3 is built from 12 residues. V lost 5 bases and J 5 bases, leaving 9 bases between the germline ends. CDR3 DNA sequence: TGTGCCAGCAGCACTTGGGGCGAGACCCAGTACTTC. Protein: CASSTWGETQYF.

The chain links TRBV5-5 to TRBJ2-7; a weak D match, TRBD2 (5 bases). V was clipped by 3 bases and J by 0 bases, with 10 bases between them. The germline V gene has CDR1 SGHKS and CDR2 YYEKEE (reference sequence). The CDR3 loop spans 14 amino acids. The CDR3 DNA follows: TGTGCCAGCAGCTCCGAGGGCTCCTCCTACGAGCAGTACTTC. This translates into CASSSEGSSYEQYF.

V gene TRBV30 combines with J gene TRBJ2-1, with 10 bases aligning to TRBD2. The CDR3 is made up of 14 amino acids. Germline V gene sequence: CDR1 GTSNPN, CDR2 SVGIG (reference sequence). The junction had 13 bases not matched to a gene; V was cut back by 6 bases and J by 11 bases. The DNA for the CDR3 is TGTGCCTGCTCACCTAGCGGGAGCACCTGGCAGCAGTTCTTC. Translating gives CACSPSGSTWQQFF.

The gene calls are TRBV2 and TRBJ1-2; no firm D call. The germline V and J ends were trimmed by 5 bases and 5 bases, with 9 bases remaining between them. Germline V lookup: CDR1 SNHLY, CDR2 FYNNEI. CDR3 length: 12 amino acids. The CDR3 DNA follows: TGTGCCAGCAGTTTTAACACGTATGGCTACACCTTC. Protein product: CASSFNTYGYTF.

The J gene is TRBJ2-2, the V gene TRBV6-5, with D hard to call. The CDR3 covers 14 residues. Trimming stripped 4 bases from V and 3 bases from J, with 9 bases between. Germline loops: CDR1 MNHEY, CDR2 SVGAGI. DNA of the CDR3: TGTGCCAGCAGTTCCTACGGAGACACCGGGGAGCTGTTTTTT. Amino acid sequence: CASSSYGDTGELFF.